The 20 T cell receptor beta chains in this list originate from one sample, sequenced in a study of cytomegalovirus exposure and HLA in healthy donors. Sequencing was performed with immunoSEQ multiplex PCR; in TCRdb, only in-frame clones are kept and a portion is missing. Among tens of thousands of clones listed, approximately 96% were seen once. Sequencing was performed on PBMCs. The receptors were gathered from a woman between 18 and 30 years old in good health and CMV-seronegative.

V is TRBV10-1 and J is TRBJ2-5; no clear D. The V gene's germline CDR1 is WNHNN and CDR2 SYGVQD (reference sequence). CDR3 length: 15 amino acids. Trimming removed 0 bases at V and 1 base at J, with 9 bases between. The CDR3 loop reads CASSESVQAQETQYF. The CDR3 DNA reads as TGCGCCAGCAGTGAGTCGGTCCAAGCCCAAGAGACCCAGTACTTC.

The chain's CDR3 is CASSLGAGGSYEQYF. CDR3 sequence (DNA): TGTGCCAGCAGCTTGGGCGCGGGAGGGTCGTACGAGCAGTACTTC. The chain employs TRBV5-6 and TRBJ2-7, with TRBD2 matching 9 bases. CDR3 length equals 15 residues. After removal of 0 bases from V and 4 bases from J, the junction contained 5 bases not matched to a gene. The V gene's germline CDR1 is SGHDT and CDR2 YYEEEE. Looking up the rest from reference TRBV5-6 and TRBJ2-7 gives the full variable domain: DAGVTQSPTHLIKTRGQQVTLRCSPKSGHDTVSWYQQALGQGPQFIFQYYEEEERQRGNFPDRFSGHQFPNYSSELNVNALLLGDSALYLCASSLGAGGSYEQYFGPGTRLTVT.

This clone is a singleton in its sample. The V gene is TRBV5-1, the J gene TRBJ2-2; 12 nucleotides align to TRBD2. J gave up 4 bases and V 4 bases, and 5 bases lay outside the gene matches. Germline CDR1 reads SGHRS; CDR2 reads YFSETQ. CDR3 length equals 16 residues. CDR3 amino acids: CASSITSGRITGELFF. The CDR3 DNA reads as TGCGCCAGCAGCATAACTAGCGGGAGGATCACCGGGGAGCTGTTTTTT.

V and J are TRBV5-6 and TRBJ2-1; 9 bases align to TRBD1. With 3 bases clipped from V and 8 bases from J, the junction kept 15 bases outside the gene matches. Germline V CDR1 and CDR2: SGHDT, YYEEEE. This CDR3 has 17 amino acids. The CDR3 nucleotides read TGTGCCAGCAGCTGGTCTTTGGGACAGGGTACATGGGATGAGCAGTTCTTC. This encodes CASSWSLGQGTWDEQFF.

The chain carries TRBV5-5 and TRBJ2-1; 7 positions agree with TRBD2. This CDR3 comprises 17 residues. Germline values: CDR1 SGHKS, CDR2 YYEKEE (reference sequence). With V trimmed by 3 bases and J by 3 bases, 12 bases remained unmatched. CDR3 protein: CASSSRPRDYGYNEQFF. The DNA of the CDR3 is TGTGCCAGCAGCTCCCGACCCCGGGACTATGGCTACAATGAGCAGTTCTTC.

The chain employs TRBV19 and TRBJ1-3, with D hard to call. V lost 6 bases, J lost 1 base, and 7 bases lay in between. The length of the CDR3 is 13 residues. CDR1 and CDR2 (germline): LNHDA, SQIVND (reference sequence). CDR3 in amino acids: CASRFRSGNTIYF. For the CDR3, the DNA is TGTGCCAGTAGGTTCCGTTCTGGAAACACCATATATTTT.

The gene calls are TRBV2 and TRBJ2-2; D is possibly TRBD2 (7 bases). The CDR3 spans 15 residues. The V and J ends lost 3 bases and 4 bases respectively, with 12 bases between them. Germline values: CDR1 SNHLY, CDR2 FYNNEI. DNA for the CDR3: TGTGCCAGCAGTGATTTGGGGGGGGCCACCGGGGAGCTGTTTTTT. Amino acids: CASSDLGGATGELFF.

The chain has TRBV5-6 and TRBJ2-4; possible D gene TRBD1, 5 bases. The V end lost 0 bases, the J end lost 7 bases, and 11 bases lay between the germline ends. Germline CDR1 and CDR2: SGHDT and YYEEEE. The CDR3 is 14 amino acids. In DNA, the CDR3 is TGTGCCAGCAGCTTGGGGCAGGGCTACAACATTCAGTACTTC. This gives the protein CASSLGQGYNIQYF. Together with reference TRBV5-6 and TRBJ2-4, the CDR3 gives the full variable domain: DAGVTQSPTHLIKTRGQQVTLRCSPKSGHDTVSWYQQALGQGPQFIFQYYEEEERQRGNFPDRFSGHQFPNYSSELNVNALLLGDSALYLCASSLGQGYNIQYFGAGTRLSVL.

The chain uses TRBV4-1 and TRBJ2-1; unclear D gene. The CDR3 runs 13 residues. CDR1 is MGHRA, CDR2 YSYEKL, per germline. The V and J ends lost 1 base and 6 bases respectively, with 7 bases between them. The CDR3 nucleotides are TGCGCCAGCAGCCAAGTTTCCGGCAATGAGCAGTTCTTC. Residues: CASSQVSGNEQFF.

V usage is TRBV27 and J usage is TRBJ2-1; 10 positions agree with TRBD2. Germline lookup yields CDR1 MNHEY and CDR2 SMNVEV (reference sequence). The CDR3 is 15 amino acids. Germline trimming cut 5 bases from V and 2 bases from J; bases unmatched to any gene: 3. CDR3 region: CASSPGTSAYNEQFF. The CDR3 DNA reads TGTGCCAGCAGTCCAGGGACTAGCGCCTACAATGAGCAGTTCTTC.

The chain recombines TRBV19 with TRBJ1-1; a weak D match, TRBD1 (5 bases). The CDR3 runs 15 residues. Germline CDR1 is LNHDA and CDR2 is SQIVND (reference sequence). Trimming cost V 7 bases and J 4 bases, with 19 bases left between them. CDR3 in amino acids: CASKTFLGGTTEAFF. The CDR3, as DNA: TGTGCCAGTAAGACTTTCCTGGGAGGGACCACTGAAGCTTTCTTT.

J is TRBJ1-1 and V is TRBV6-5; TRBD1 might be the D (5 bases). Between the trimmed V and J ends, which lost 2 bases and 0 bases, there was a span of 13 bases. The CDR3 contains 16 residues. CDR1 is MNHEY and CDR2 is SVGAGI in the germline V gene. This chain's CDR3 is CASSYDRIHMNTEAFF. Written as DNA, the CDR3 is TGTGCCAGCAGTTACGACAGAATTCATATGAACACTGAAGCTTTCTTT.

The chain recombines TRBV10-3 with TRBJ2-5; D is perhaps TRBD2 (5 bases). The germline gives CDR1 ENHRY, CDR2 SYGVKD. The CDR3 loop spans 13 amino acids. Trimming stripped 3 bases from V and 5 bases from J, with 10 bases between. The DNA for the CDR3 is TGTGCCATCAGTGAAGGACTCTCGGAGACCCAGTACTTC. Translated, it gives CAISEGLSETQYF.

This chain connects TRBV10-3 to TRBJ2-4, with 8 bases that match TRBD1. Germline loops: CDR1 ENHRY, CDR2 SYGVKD. With 6 bases clipped from V and 8 bases from J, the junction kept 6 bases outside the gene matches. The CDR3 is 13 amino acids. The CDR3, as DNA: TGTGCCATCAGCAAGACAGGGGATGACATTCAGTACTTC. It encodes CAISKTGDDIQYF.

This rearrangement joins TRBV6-4 to TRBJ1-1; D unclear. CDR3 length: 14 residues. The V gene's germline CDR1 is MRHNA and CDR2 SNTAGT. Deletions cut 6 bases from V and 1 base from J, with 12 bases between. CDR3 sequence reads: CASRERVGNTEAFF. CDR3 nucleotides: TGTGCCAGCAGAGAACGGGTCGGGAACACTGAAGCTTTCTTT.

The chain uses TRBV7-2 and TRBJ1-5; TRBD1 is a possible D gene (5 bases). Germline-derived CDR1 and CDR2 are SGHTA and FQGNSA. The CDR3 has 13 amino acids. The germline V and J ends were trimmed by 5 bases and 4 bases, with 9 bases remaining between them. In nucleotides, the CDR3 is TGTGCCAGCAGCATAAGACAGAATCAGCCCCAGCATTTT. Encoded protein: CASSIRQNQPQHF.

The V and J genes are TRBV15 and TRBJ1-5, with 7 bases lining up with TRBD1. After removal of 3 bases from V and 1 base from J, the junction contained 9 bases not matched to a gene. CDR3 length equals 17 residues. CDR1 is LNHNV and CDR2 is YYDKDF in the germline V gene (reference sequence). In DNA form, the CDR3 reads TGTGCCACCAGCAGTGGACCTCGACAGGGAAGCAATCAGCCCCAGCATTTT. Its translation: CATSSGPRQGSNQPQHF.

The chain recombines TRBV28 with TRBJ1-5; possible D gene TRBD1, 6 bases. V lost 5 bases and J lost 3, with 11 bases in between. The CDR3 has 14 amino acids. Per the germline V gene, CDR1 is MDHEN and CDR2 is SYDVKM. This chain's CDR3 is CASSNRVNNQPQHF. The DNA for the CDR3 is TGTGCCAGCAGTAACAGGGTGAACAATCAGCCCCAGCATTTT. The whole variable domain, filled in from reference TRBV28 and TRBJ1-5, reads DVKVTQSSRYLVKRTGEKVFLECVQDMDHENMFWYRQDPGLGLRLIYFSYDVKMKEKGDIPEGYSVSREKKERFSLILESASTNQTSMYLCASSNRVNNQPQHFGDGTRLSIL.

This rearrangement joins TRBV5-6 to TRBJ1-2; D might be TRBD1 (6 bases). V dropped 5 bases and J dropped 5 bases, with 10 bases sitting between them. The CDR3 has 12 amino acids. The germline V gene encodes CDR1 SGHDT and CDR2 YYEEEE. CDR3 nucleotide sequence: TGTGCCAGCAGTACAGGACAGTATGGCTACACCTTC. It translates to CASSTGQYGYTF.

The chain links TRBV6-5 to TRBJ2-7, with D maybe TRBD1 (6 bases). Trimming removed 2 bases at V and 3 bases at J, with 11 bases between. Germline V lookup: CDR1 MNHEY, CDR2 SVGAGI. The CDR3 sequence is 14 residues long. For the CDR3, the DNA is TGTGCCAGCAGTTACGCTACAGGGAGCTACGAGCAGTACTTC. Its translation is CASSYATGSYEQYF.